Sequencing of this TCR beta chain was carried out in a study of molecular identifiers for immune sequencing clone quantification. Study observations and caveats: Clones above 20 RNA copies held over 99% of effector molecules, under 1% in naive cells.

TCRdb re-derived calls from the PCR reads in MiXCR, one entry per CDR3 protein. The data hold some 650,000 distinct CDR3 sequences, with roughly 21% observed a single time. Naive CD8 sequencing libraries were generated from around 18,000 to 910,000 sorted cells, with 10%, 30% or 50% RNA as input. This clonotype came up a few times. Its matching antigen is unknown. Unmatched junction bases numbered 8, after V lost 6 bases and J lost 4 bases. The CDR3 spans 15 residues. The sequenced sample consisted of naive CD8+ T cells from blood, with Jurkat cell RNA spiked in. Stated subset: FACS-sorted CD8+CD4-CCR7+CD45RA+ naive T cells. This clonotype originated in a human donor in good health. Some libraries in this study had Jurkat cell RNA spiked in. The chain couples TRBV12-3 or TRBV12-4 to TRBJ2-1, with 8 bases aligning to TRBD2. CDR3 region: CASSNGLADYNEQFF. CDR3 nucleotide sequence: TGTGCCAGCAGCAATGGACTAGCAGATTACAATGAGCAGTTCTTC.